This record concerns one T cell receptor beta chain sequence. Trimming removed 1 base from V and 1 base from J, with 10 bases in between. This CDR3 comprises 15 residues. Germline V gene sequence: CDR1 MNHNS, CDR2 SASEGT. Produced via immunoSEQ multiplex PCR; TCRdb's table is partial and in-frame only. The sample holds roughly 120,000 clones; 75% to 90% are singletons and the top ten take over 2%. The entry originates in a study of blood T cell repertoires in COVID-19. The specimen was peripheral blood. The gene calls are TRBV6-1 and TRBJ1-1; maybe TRBD1 (5 bases). This clonotype was sampled from a man aged 25 to 40 with acute or convalescent COVID-19. The CDR3 loop is CASSEVVGRNTEAFF. DNA for the CDR3: TGTGCCAGCAGTGAAGTGGTGGGGCGGAACACTGAAGCTTTCTTT.